Presented here are 20 T cell receptor beta chains from one specimen sequenced in a study of blood T cell repertoires in COVID-19. Libraries were prepared by immunoSEQ multiplex PCR; TCRdb keeps only in-frame clonotypes and omits some of them. Of some 290,000 clones in the sample, around nine tenths were seen once. The sample taken for sequencing was peripheral blood. The receptors were sampled from a woman between 25 and 40 years old with COVID-19, enrolled during active disease.

The J gene is TRBJ1-2, the V gene TRBV30, with D unclear. Trimming removed 1 base at V and 5 bases at J, with 8 bases between. In germline, CDR1 is GTSNPN, CDR2 SVGIG (reference sequence). The CDR3 is 12 residues long. CDR3 in amino acids: CAWSDYPYGYTF. In nucleotides, the CDR3 is TGTGCCTGGAGTGACTACCCTTATGGCTACACCTTC.

This rearrangement joins TRBV4-1 to TRBJ2-7; D is possibly TRBD1 (6 bases). Trimming took off 1 base at V and 3 bases at J, with 13 bases between the two ends. The germline V gene encodes CDR1 MGHRA and CDR2 YSYEKL. The CDR3 loop spans 15 amino acids. Written as DNA, the CDR3 is TGCGCCAGCAGCCAAGGTCTGGGCAGGGGCTACGAGCAGTACTTC. Its translation: CASSQGLGRGYEQYF.

V and J are TRBV7-9 and TRBJ2-2; tentative D call: TRBD2 (6 bases). The CDR3 covers 16 residues. V gave up 6 bases and J gave up 1 base, with 15 bases separating them. CDR1 is SEHNR, CDR2 FQNEAQ, per germline (reference sequence). The CDR3 DNA reads as TGTGCCAGCAGACTACCGGGACTTAAGAACACCGGGGAGCTGTTTTTT. It specifies CASRLPGLKNTGELFF.

V usage is TRBV27 and J usage is TRBJ1-2; 7 positions agree with TRBD1. The germline CDR1 and CDR2 sequences are MNHEY and SMNVEV (reference sequence). Trimming cost V 6 bases and J 5 bases; bases outside gene matches: 6. CDR3 length: 13 amino acids. The CDR3 DNA reads TGTGCCAGCAGACCAACAGGGGTTTATGGCTACACCTTC. It translates to CASRPTGVYGYTF.

The chain employs TRBV6-5 and TRBJ1-1, with 7 bases matching TRBD1. Trimming at V came to 11 bases and at J to 5 bases, leaving 17 bases not matched to a gene. Germline assignment: CDR1 MNHEY and CDR2 SVGAGI. There are 15 residues in the CDR3. The CDR3 reads CAVSRARGRRTEAFF. The CDR3 DNA reads TGTGCCGTGAGTAGAGCCAGGGGGAGGAGAACTGAAGCTTTCTTT.

The chain has TRBV28 and TRBJ2-7, with 7 bases aligning to TRBD2. Per germline, CDR1 MDHEN and CDR2 SYDVKM. The CDR3 loop spans 15 amino acids. With 2 bases clipped from V and 6 bases from J, the junction kept 10 bases outside the gene matches. The CDR3 region is CASSLNAGRASEQYF. In DNA, the CDR3 is TGTGCCAGCAGTTTAAATGCGGGGAGGGCCTCCGAGCAGTACTTC.

The sample holds a few counts of this clone. V is TRBV7-2 and J is TRBJ1-5, with 7 bases lining up with TRBD1. This CDR3 is built from 17 residues. Per the germline V gene, CDR1 is SGHTA and CDR2 is FQGNSA. Trimming cost V 5 bases and J 7 bases; bases outside gene matches: 17. In nucleotides, the CDR3 is TGTGCCAGCAGCCGGGGAGGAGGGGGCGGTCGTGACCAGCCCCAGCATTTT. This translates into CASSRGGGGGRDQPQHF.

This clone is a singleton in its sample. This chain uses TRBV10-2 with TRBJ1-1; D perhaps matches TRBD1 (6 bases). The CDR3 spans 14 residues. CDR1 and CDR2 (germline): WSHSY, SAAADI. Trimming shortened V by 6 bases and J by 0 bases, and 11 bases separated the two germline ends. The CDR3 spells CASSPGQMNTEAFF. In DNA, the CDR3 is TGCGCCAGCAGCCCCGGACAGATGAACACTGAAGCTTTCTTT.

The V gene is TRBV28, the J gene TRBJ2-1; 8 positions match TRBD2. The V and J ends lost 5 bases and 6 bases, in that order; junction bases with no gene match: 9. Germline V gives CDR1 MDHEN, CDR2 SYDVKM. The CDR3 is 15 residues long. CDR3: CASSLSSGGLNEQFF. CDR3 nucleotides: TGTGCCAGCAGTCTTTCGAGCGGGGGACTCAATGAGCAGTTCTTC.

V and J are TRBV19 and TRBJ1-4, with 8 bases identical to TRBD1. The CDR3 is made up of 15 amino acids. Trimming cost V 6 bases and J 3 bases; bases outside gene matches: 6. The germline gives CDR1 LNHDA, CDR2 SQIVND (reference sequence). CDR3 sequence reads: CASSSNRGSNEKLFF. The CDR3 DNA is TGTGCCAGTAGCTCGAACAGGGGGTCTAATGAAAAACTGTTTTTT.

This chain joins TRBV6-4 and TRBJ1-6; D ambiguous. CDR3 length: 13 residues. Germline V gives CDR1 MRHNA, CDR2 SNTAGT. With 6 bases removed from V and 4 bases from J, the gap between germline ends came to 7 bases. CDR3 region: CASRAGYNSPLHF. The CDR3 bases are TGTGCCAGCAGGGCGGGTTATAATTCACCCCTCCACTTT.

This chain joins TRBV5-4 and TRBJ2-6; D ambiguous. The CDR3 totals 15 residues. Germline CDR1 SGHNT, CDR2 YYREEE (reference sequence). V lost 3 bases to trimming and J lost 2 bases, with 9 bases between them. This CDR3 reads CASSSSATGANVLTF. In DNA form, the CDR3 reads TGTGCCAGCAGCTCGTCAGCGACTGGGGCCAACGTCCTGACTTTC.

The count of this clone is one. The V and J genes are TRBV7-9 and TRBJ2-1; tentative D call: TRBD2 (7 bases). Germline V lookup: CDR1 SEHNR, CDR2 FQNEAQ (reference sequence). The CDR3 has 16 amino acids. V was clipped by 2 bases and J by 4 bases, with 15 bases between them. CDR3 amino acids: CASSLIWRGPYNEQFF. The CDR3 DNA is TGTGCCAGCAGCTTAATTTGGCGGGGGCCGTACAATGAGCAGTTCTTC.

This clone was seen only a few times. The rearrangement links TRBV2 to TRBJ1-1; D ambiguous. With 8 bases removed from V and 3 bases from J, the gap between germline ends came to 7 bases. This CDR3 has 11 amino acids. CDR1 is SNHLY, CDR2 FYNNEI, per germline. The CDR3 region is CASAIDTEAFF. The CDR3 nucleotides read TGTGCCAGCGCCATAGACACTGAAGCTTTCTTT.

A single count supports this clone. CDR3 sequence: CASSTDREAFF. The CDR3 coding sequence is TGTGCCAGCTCAACCGACAGGGAAGCTTTCTTT. The chain has TRBV18 and TRBJ1-1, with a tentative D call TRBD1 (6 bases). Germline V gene lookup returns CDR1 KGHSH and CDR2 LQKENI. The CDR3 length is 11 residues. The V end lost 5 bases, the J end lost 8 bases, and 9 bases lay between the germline ends.

This clone has only a few counts. The chain employs TRBV2 and TRBJ1-2; D possibly corresponds to TRBD1 (5 bases). With 8 bases removed from V and 7 bases from J, the gap between germline ends came to 17 bases. There are 13 residues in the CDR3. In germline, CDR1 is SNHLY, CDR2 FYNNEI. CDR3 region: CASARGMRLGYTF. CDR3 bases: TGTGCCAGCGCCCGGGGGATGAGACTTGGCTACACCTTC.

V and J are TRBV7-9 and TRBJ2-5, with a possible D match to TRBD1 (5 bases). CDR1 SEHNR and CDR2 FQNEAQ come from the germline V gene (reference sequence). The CDR3 has 14 amino acids. Between the trimmed V and J ends, which lost 5 bases and 4 bases, there was a span of 14 bases. As DNA, the CDR3 is TGTGCCAGCAGCCCCCCGCTGGGGCGAGAGACCCAGTACTTC. This translates into CASSPPLGRETQYF.

The rearrangement uses TRBV13 and TRBJ2-7; D is unclear. From germline, CDR1 is PRHDT and CDR2 FYEKMQ (reference sequence). V lost 3 bases and J 0 bases, leaving 9 bases between the germline ends. This CDR3 is built from 14 residues. CDR3 residues: CASSFSPFSYEQYF. The CDR3, as DNA: TGTGCCAGCAGCTTTAGTCCGTTCTCCTACGAGCAGTACTTC.

The CDR3 is CASSLGTASISYNSPLHF. The CDR3 DNA follows: TGTGCCAGCAGCTTGGGGACAGCCTCGATCTCCTATAATTCACCCCTCCACTTT. The chain is built from TRBV7-9 and TRBJ1-6; 7 bases line up with TRBD1. The CDR3 contains 18 residues. Germline V gives CDR1 SEHNR, CDR2 FQNEAQ (reference sequence). The trim removed 3 bases at V and 0 bases at J, leaving 8 bases unmatched.

This chain's CDR3 is CASSLMAGLGTDTQYF. CDR3 nucleotide sequence: TGTGCCAGCAGTTTAATGGCGGGGCTAGGCACAGATACGCAGTATTTT. The chain combines TRBV28 with TRBJ2-3, with D possibly being TRBD2 (6 bases). From germline, CDR1 is MDHEN and CDR2 SYDVKM. V was cut by 2 bases and J by 1 base, with 13 bases left in between. This CDR3 has 16 amino acids. Full variable domain (remainder filled in from reference TRBV28 and TRBJ2-3): DVKVTQSSRYLVKRTGEKVFLECVQDMDHENMFWYRQDPGLGLRLIYFSYDVKMKEKGDIPEGYSVSREKKERFSLILESASTNQTSMYLCASSLMAGLGTDTQYFGPGTRLTVL.